This T cell receptor (delta chain) was recovered during a study of gamma-delta T cells after stem cell transplantation. As to this clone: At one of its ends the junction is not consistent with the germline gene, which may arise from a read error. The same CDR3 arises from other DNA sequences in this sample as well.

The germline gives CDR1 TSWWSYY, CDR2 QGS. This CDR3 has 24 residues. TCRdb reanalysed the RT-PCR reads via CATT. Of just over 15,000 delta-chain clones detected, about 8.6% appear once; the ten largest clones hold 62%. The material sequenced was gamma-delta T cells. This TCR was recovered from a human donor. It is not recorded whose cells these are; they may come from a transplant donor. This sequence joins TRDV1 and TRDJ1, with TRDD3 identical over 12 bases. Here the CDR3 reads CALGERLPIPSYWGIPKYTDKLIF. Here the CDR3 DNA reads TGTGCTCTTGGGGAGCGGCTTCCCATCCCCTCTTACTGGGGGATACCAAAGTACACCGATAAACTCATCTTC.